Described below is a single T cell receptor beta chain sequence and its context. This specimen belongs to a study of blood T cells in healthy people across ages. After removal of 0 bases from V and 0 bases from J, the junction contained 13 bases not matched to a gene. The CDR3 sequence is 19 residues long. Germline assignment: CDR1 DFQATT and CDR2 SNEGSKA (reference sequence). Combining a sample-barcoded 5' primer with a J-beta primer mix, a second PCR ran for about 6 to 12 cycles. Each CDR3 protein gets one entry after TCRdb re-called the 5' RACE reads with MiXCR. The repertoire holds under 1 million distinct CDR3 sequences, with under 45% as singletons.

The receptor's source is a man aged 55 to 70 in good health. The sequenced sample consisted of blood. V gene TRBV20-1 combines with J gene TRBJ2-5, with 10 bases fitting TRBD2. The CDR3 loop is CSARDLLRLAGGDQETQYF. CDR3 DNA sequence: TGCAGTGCTAGAGATCTGTTGAGACTAGCGGGCGGGGACCAAGAGACCCAGTACTTC.